Described below is a single TCR beta chain sequence and its context. Its antigen is currently not known. Per-nucleotide qualities are absent, and no much larger clonotype sits a single base away. Instrument used: Illumina NovaSeq 6000. Using 5'RACE with constant-segment primers, TCRalpha and TCRbeta cDNA libraries were constructed, with sample barcodes and unique molecular identifiers added in the process. Trizol reagent was used to extract RNA from every sample. The libraries were amplified in two PCR steps, and the second step added a second sample barcode and Illumina TruSeq adapters. The libraries were sequenced on an Illumina NovaSeq using 2 x 150 bp paired-end reads. From the authors' description of their analysis: Demultiplexing of reads and collapsing into UMI-guided consensus sequences were performed with migec v1.2.7. Using mixcr v2.1.11, UMI consensuses were aligned to TRA and TRB V and J templates and then assembled into clonotypes. Expanded or contracted clonotypes were those called significant by both edgeR and NoisET, with noise models trained on biological replicates. For edgeR calls, the thresholds were a false discovery rate-adjusted p below 0.01 and a log2 fold-change of 1. PCA with hierarchical clustering of max-normalized trajectories of the 1000 most abundant clonotypes was used as exploratory dynamics analysis. Each responding clone was given a CD4 or CD8 phenotype based on the CD4+ and CD8+ repertoires, which had been sequenced separately. The raw public data were reprocessed by TCRdb itself: fastp quality trimming at Q25, MiXCR clonotype calling, in-frame beta chains only. A single entry per CDR3 protein holds the most common genes and DNA from its merged rows. The V and J calls follow TCRdb's processing rather than the paper's. The sample table contains under 450,000 distinct CDR3 sequences; only one count was recorded for 20% to 25% of them. Approximately 22% of the sample comes from the top ten.

Ficoll-Paque density gradient centrifugation was used to isolate PBMCs. This sample was included in a study of T-cell memory formation after mild COVID-19 (dated by TCRdb to about 2021). Broadly, across the study: TCR sequence clusters from the two donors were largely donor specific. In two donors, T-cell clones that expanded and contracted after mild COVID-19 were tracked by sequencing TCRalpha and TCRbeta repertoires over time. The cohort comprised two young, previously healthy adult volunteers, one female and one male.

What the work shows at the level of the full study, not this receptor alone: Only a couple of mild cases were covered by the study, and larger cohorts that include severe cases with pre-infection samples were considered necessary. The second-wave clones that peaked on day 37 were not confirmed to be SARS-CoV-2 specific. Clones that contracted from day 15 to 85 showed balanced CD4/CD8 phenotypes, whereas a second wave of clones that expanded from day 15 to 37 leaned towards CD4+. The detection of some responding clones in pre-infection memory suggests that pre-existing cross-reactive memory T cells joined the SARS-CoV-2 response. Contracting CD4+ clones were located mainly in the CM and EM memory subsets, whereas CD8+ clones were found to be enriched in EMRA.

The specimen sequenced was PBMCs or a T cell subset sorted from them (not recorded which). This clonotype was obtained from a man younger than 35 who had mild COVID-19 (a few samples of this study predate the infection). The sample titles of this study are shuffled in the database, so cell type and time point are left out; the donor was told from shared clones.

The bases read TGTGCCAGCAGCCTCCGGGACGAGAACACCGGGGAGCTGTTTTTT. It encodes CASSLRDENTGELFF. The sequence is built from TRBV4-2 and TRBJ2-2; the D call is tentative, TRBD1 or TRBD2, as each matches 5 bases. The CDR3 measures 15 amino acids from cysteine to phenylalanine. Of all the DNA, just the CDR3 is kept, 45 bases in frame from base 1. V was cut back by 4 bases and J by 1 base, leaving a gap of 10 bases between them. The germline V gene encodes CDR1 LGHNA and CDR2 YNFKEQ.